This T cell receptor beta chain was recorded in a study of cytomegalovirus exposure and HLA in healthy donors. PCR involved 60 Vbeta and 13 Jbeta primers. The method was immunoSEQ multiplex PCR; TCRdb's version includes in-frame clones alone and lacks a portion of them. The table has some 60,000 clones, roughly 85% seen once. This CDR3 spans 13 amino acids. With 4 bases removed from V and 6 bases from J, the gap between germline ends came to 14 bases. Germline values: CDR1 SGHRS, CDR2 YFSETQ. The sample comprised PBMCs. This TCR derives from a female donor in good health and CMV-seronegative. This sequence joins TRBV5-1 and TRBJ2-7; D might be TRBD2 (5 bases). The CDR3 DNA is TGCGCCAGCAGCAGGACCATTCGGGGCGAGCAGTACTTC. Translation: CASSRTIRGEQYF.